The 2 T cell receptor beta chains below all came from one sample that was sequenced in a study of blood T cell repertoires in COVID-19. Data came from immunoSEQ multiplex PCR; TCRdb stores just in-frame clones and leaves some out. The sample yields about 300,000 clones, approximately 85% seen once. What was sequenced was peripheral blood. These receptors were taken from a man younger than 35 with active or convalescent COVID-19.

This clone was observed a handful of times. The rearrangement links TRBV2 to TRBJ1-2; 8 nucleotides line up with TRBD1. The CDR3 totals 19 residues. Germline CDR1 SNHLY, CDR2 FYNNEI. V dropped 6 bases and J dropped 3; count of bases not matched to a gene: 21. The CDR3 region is CASRHAAKYPGGLDYGYTF. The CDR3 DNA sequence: TGTGCCAGCAGGCACGCTGCTAAGTATCCAGGGGGCCTAGACTATGGCTACACCTTC.

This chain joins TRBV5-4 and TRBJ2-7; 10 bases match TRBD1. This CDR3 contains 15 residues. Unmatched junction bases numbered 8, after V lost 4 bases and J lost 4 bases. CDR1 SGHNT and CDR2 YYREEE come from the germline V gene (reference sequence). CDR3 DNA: TGTGCCAGCAGCAGCGGGGGACAGGGGTCTTACGAGCAGTACTTC. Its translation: CASSSGGQGSYEQYF.